Below are 24 T cell receptor beta chains sequenced from a single sample in a study of CD8 T cells in ankylosing spondylitis. TCRdb recomputed calls from the 5' RACE reads with MiXCR, one row per CDR3 protein. The sample consists of approximately 260,000 distinct CDR3 sequences, approximately 9% of them appearing once. Sequencing input: blood, either unsorted or a sorted T cell fraction (not recorded which). The receptors here all came from a male donor with ankylosing spondylitis or in good health (not recorded which).

With regard to this clonotype: One base away lies a much larger clone, so this may be a sequencing read error. The chain is built from TRBV5-1 and TRBJ2-5; TRBD2 matches at 9 bases. The CDR3 loop spans 15 amino acids. From germline, CDR1 is SGHRS and CDR2 YFSETQ. After removal of 6 bases from V and 3 bases from J, the junction contained 9 bases not matched to a gene. Here the CDR3 DNA reads TGCGCCAGCAACTTTTTTGTAGCGGGAGAAGAGACCCAGTACTTC. Amino acids: CASNFFVAGEETQYF. Looking up the rest from reference TRBV5-1 and TRBJ2-5 gives the full variable domain: KAGVTQTPRYLIKTRGQQVTLSCSPISGHRSVSWYQQTPGQGLQFLFEYFSETQRNKGNFPGRFSGRQFSNSRSEMNVSTLELGDSALYLCASNFFVAGEETQYFGPGTRLLVL.

In this sample, this clonotype turned up many times. This chain connects TRBV7-6 to TRBJ2-1; 7 bases match TRBD2. There are 14 residues in the CDR3. V lost 5 bases, J lost 4 bases, and 5 bases stayed unmatched. Germline V gene data show CDR1 as SGHVS and CDR2 as FNYEAQ. As DNA, the CDR3 is TGTGCCAGCAGCGCGGGACTACCATACAATGAGCAGTTCTTC. Its protein is CASSAGLPYNEQFF.

The sample holds a few counts of this clonotype. The genes are TRBV5-1 and TRBJ2-1; TRBD2 agrees at 12 bases. Germline CDR1 SGHRS, CDR2 YFSETQ. This CDR3 region has 15 residues. The V gene end was trimmed by 4 bases and the J gene end by 10 bases; junction bases not matched to a gene: 9. The chain's CDR3 is CASSPLAGGAWEQFF. In DNA form, the CDR3 reads TGCGCCAGCAGCCCTCTAGCGGGAGGGGCTTGGGAGCAGTTCTTC.

Ten or more counts support this clonotype. The rearrangement links TRBV12-3 or TRBV12-4 to TRBJ1-2; 9 nucleotides line up with TRBD1. CDR3 size: 12 residues. Germline trimming cut 0 bases from V and 12 bases from J; bases unmatched to any gene: 2. CDR3 DNA sequence: TGTGCCAGCAGTTTAGCGACAGGGGGGCACACCTTC. It is translated as CASSLATGGHTF.

V is TRBV12-3 or TRBV12-4 and J is TRBJ1-5; D possibly corresponds to TRBD1 (6 bases). V dropped 2 bases and J dropped 5 bases, with 10 bases sitting between them. The CDR3 has 14 amino acids. The CDR3 spells CASSLRGRDQPQHF. CDR3 in DNA: TGTGCCAGCAGTTTAAGGGGGAGAGATCAGCCCCAGCATTTT.

This clonotype was counted at least ten times. The gene calls are TRBV7-2 and TRBJ2-4; 16 bases line up with TRBD2. There are 17 residues in the CDR3. The V and J ends lost 2 bases and 8 bases, in that order; junction bases with no gene match: 6. The V gene's germline CDR1 is SGHTA and CDR2 FQGNSA. CDR3 sequence (DNA): TGTGCCAGCAGCTTACCACTGGGACTAGCGGGAGGGGACATTCAGTACTTC. Its translation: CASSLPLGLAGGDIQYF.

This clonotype was detected many times. The rearrangement uses TRBV5-6 and TRBJ2-7; D is possibly TRBD1 (6 bases). The CDR3 sequence is 15 residues long. In germline, CDR1 is SGHDT, CDR2 YYEEEE. V lost 2 bases, J lost 2 bases, and 14 bases lay in between. The CDR3 coding sequence is TGTGCCAGCAGCTTTATACTGGACAGCCCCTACGAGCAGTACTTC. As protein: CASSFILDSPYEQYF.

This clonotype was seen at least ten times. The chain recombines TRBV15 with TRBJ2-5; possibly TRBD1 for D (5 bases). V lost 2 bases and J 7 bases, leaving 8 bases between the germline ends. This CDR3 has 12 amino acids. In germline, CDR1 is LNHNV, CDR2 YYDKDF (reference sequence). The CDR3, as DNA: TGTGCCACCAGCAGATCCCAGGGGACCCAGTACTTC. It is translated as CATSRSQGTQYF. The full variable domain, completed using reference TRBV15 and TRBJ2-5, is DAMVIQNPRYQVTQFGKPVTLSCSQTLNHNVMYWYQQKSSQAPKLLFHYYDKDFNNEADTPDNFQSRRPNTSFCFLDIRSPGLGDTAMYLCATSRSQGTQYFGPGTRLLVL.

This clonotype was observed many times. J is TRBJ2-1 and V is TRBV12-3 or TRBV12-4, with 7 positions matching TRBD2. The CDR3 has 15 residues. With V trimmed by 6 bases and J by 0 bases, 5 bases remained unmatched. CDR3 nucleotides: TGTGCCAGCAGAGCAAGCGGGAACTCCTACAATGAGCAGTTCTTC. It specifies CASRASGNSYNEQFF.

The table lists this clonotype with many counts. The chain recombines TRBV20-1 with TRBJ2-5; 12 bases line up with TRBD2. CDR3 length: 17 residues. Germline assignment: CDR1 DFQATT and CDR2 SNEGSKA (reference sequence). Germline trimming cut 0 bases from V and 5 bases from J; bases unmatched to any gene: 10. CDR3 sequence reads: CSARDLRLAGAGETQYF. Written as DNA, the CDR3 is TGCAGTGCTAGAGATCTTCGACTAGCGGGAGCGGGGGAGACCCAGTACTTC.

The table lists this clonotype with many counts. This sequence joins TRBV12-3 or TRBV12-4 and TRBJ2-7, with 7 bases aligning to TRBD2. With 8 bases clipped from V and 4 bases from J, the junction kept 8 bases outside the gene matches. CDR3 length: 13 residues. For the CDR3, the DNA is TGTGCCAGCGCCCCGAGCGGGAAGTACGAGCAGTACTTC. Encoded protein: CASAPSGKYEQYF.

The J gene is TRBJ2-7, the V gene TRBV7-3; 14 nucleotides line up with TRBD2. This CDR3 contains 19 residues. Germline V lookup: CDR1 SGHTA, CDR2 FQGTGA. V dropped 1 base and J dropped 6; count of bases not matched to a gene: 14. Here the CDR3 reads CASSLSGQLGLAGDSEQYF. The CDR3 nucleotides are TGTGCCAGCAGCTTAAGCGGGCAGTTGGGACTAGCGGGAGATAGCGAGCAGTACTTC.

At least ten counts were recorded for this clonotype. The rearrangement links TRBV9 to TRBJ1-2, with D maybe TRBD1 (6 bases). Germline V gives CDR1 SGDLS, CDR2 YYNGEE. The CDR3 is 17 amino acids. V lost 1 base and J 3 bases, leaving 19 bases between the germline ends. CDR3 sequence reads: CASSVYPPGAGDYGYTF. DNA for the CDR3: TGTGCCAGCAGCGTATATCCCCCGGGGGCAGGAGACTATGGCTACACCTTC.

This clonotype was found many times. V and J are TRBV18 and TRBJ2-5; D may be TRBD2 (5 bases). Germline CDR1 reads KGHSH; CDR2 reads LQKENI. The V end was cut by 3 bases, the J end by 5 bases, with 10 bases between. The CDR3 is 13 residues long. CDR3 protein: CASSPRVKETQYF. The CDR3 nucleotides are TGTGCCAGCTCACCGCGGGTTAAGGAGACCCAGTACTTC. Full variable domain (outside the CDR3, taken from reference TRBV18 and TRBJ2-5): NAGVMQNPRHLVRRRGQEARLRCSPMKGHSHVYWYRQLPEEGLKFMVYLQKENIIDESGMPKERFSAEFPKEGPSILRIQQVVRGDSAAYFCASSPRVKETQYFGPGTRLLVL.

This sequence joins TRBV19 and TRBJ2-7; D not certain. The CDR3 has 13 residues. Trimming removed 1 base at V and 5 bases at J, with 9 bases between. Germline V gives CDR1 LNHDA, CDR2 SQIVND (reference sequence). CDR3 DNA: TGTGCCAGTAGTATAGGCGGTATAGACGAGCAGTACTTC. Translating gives CASSIGGIDEQYF.

This clonotype was seen many times. The V gene is TRBV12-3 or TRBV12-4, the J gene TRBJ2-1, with TRBD2 matching 8 bases. V was clipped by 7 bases and J by 13 bases; unmatched bases: 27. The length of the CDR3 is 18 residues. The CDR3 spells CASTTSPLLAASTTIQFF. CDR3 DNA: TGTGCCAGCACCACCTCACCGCTACTAGCGGCCTCGACAACGATTCAGTTCTTC.

A word on this clonotype: A much larger clonotype is one base distant, so this may be a read error. The gene calls are TRBV7-2 and TRBJ2-7; D is undetermined. The CDR3 is 12 amino acids. Per germline, CDR1 SGHTA and CDR2 FQGNSA. The CDR3 is CASSWVKNELYF. In DNA, the CDR3 is TGTGCCAGCAGTTGGGTGAAGAACGAGCTGTACTTC.

Ten or more counts support this clonotype. The chain uses TRBV7-8 and TRBJ2-7; 8 nucleotides align to TRBD1. This CDR3 has 14 amino acids. The ends lost 5 bases at V and 6 bases at J; junction bases unmatched: 9. CDR1 and CDR2 from the germline V gene are SGHVS and FQNEAQ. CDR3 region: CASSPRTGLGEQYF. In DNA form, the CDR3 reads TGTGCCAGCAGCCCCCGGACAGGGTTAGGCGAGCAGTACTTC.

This clonotype was counted ten times or more. This chain connects TRBV4-3 to TRBJ1-1, with 9 bases aligning to TRBD1. Germline V gives CDR1 LGHNA, CDR2 YSLEER. This CDR3 region has 15 residues. The V and J ends lost 0 bases and 5 bases, in that order; junction bases with no gene match: 4. This chain's CDR3 is CASSQEVQGATEAFF. DNA of the CDR3: TGCGCCAGCAGCCAAGAAGTACAGGGGGCGACTGAAGCTTTCTTT.

There are many counts of this clonotype. V is TRBV7-9 and J is TRBJ1-1; TRBD1 agrees at 7 bases. The germline gives CDR1 SEHNR, CDR2 FQNEAQ (reference sequence). The CDR3 has 14 residues. The V gene end was trimmed by 1 base and the J gene end by 4 bases; junction bases not matched to a gene: 3. CDR3 residues: CASSLVGDSTEAFF. In DNA, the CDR3 is TGTGCCAGCAGCTTAGTGGGGGACAGCACTGAAGCTTTCTTT.

This clonotype appeared many times. The rearrangement links TRBV20-1 to TRBJ2-5; 8 bases are a match to TRBD2. The V segment lost 0 bases and the J segment 5 bases; nucleotides outside the gene matches: 14. The CDR3 has 17 amino acids. Germline-derived CDR1 and CDR2 are DFQATT and SNEGSKA (reference sequence). In DNA form, the CDR3 reads TGCAGTGCTAGAGATCCCTCAGGAGAGGGCGGGGGGGAGACCCAGTACTTC. It specifies CSARDPSGEGGGETQYF.

This clonotype showed up many times. The V call is TRBV7-2, the J call TRBJ2-1, with 13 bases matching TRBD2. The CDR3 has 15 residues. V shed 6 bases, J shed 4 bases, and the junction held 3 bases outside the gene matches. Germline CDR1 reads SGHTA; CDR2 reads FQGNSA. CDR3 sequence (DNA): TGTGCCAGCAGTTCGACTAGCGGGAGGTACAATGAGCAGTTCTTC. Translated: CASSSTSGRYNEQFF.

The chain employs TRBV30 and TRBJ2-1, with a weak D call TRBD2 (5 bases). The CDR3 length is 11 residues. CDR1 is GTSNPN and CDR2 is SVGIG in the germline V gene (reference sequence). The V and J ends lost 2 bases and 8 bases respectively, with 7 bases between them. CDR3 in amino acids: CAWSQEDEQFF. CDR3 DNA sequence: TGTGCCTGGAGTCAGGAGGATGAGCAGTTCTTC.

V gene TRBV20-1 combines with J gene TRBJ2-2; tentative D call: TRBD1 (5 bases). Germline V lookup: CDR1 DFQATT, CDR2 SNEGSKA (reference sequence). This CDR3 has 14 amino acids. Trimming took 3 bases from V and 2 from J, leaving 10 bases between them. The chain's CDR3 is CSASRQINTGELFF. DNA of the CDR3: TGCAGTGCTAGCAGACAGATAAACACCGGGGAGCTGTTTTTT.